This note documents a single TCR beta chain sequence. What it recognizes is unknown. It was with 60 Vbeta and 13 Jbeta primers that the PCR ran. The repertoire was sequenced with immunoSEQ multiplex PCR; TCRdb's copy has only in-frame clones and lacks some. This sample has about 200,000 clones; about 79% occur once, and the top ten carry 1.5% to 2%. V was clipped by 5 bases and J by 5 bases; unmatched bases: 9. This CDR3 is 16 amino acids long. Germline CDR1 MDHEN, CDR2 SYDVKM. This record comes from a study of cytomegalovirus exposure and HLA in healthy donors. General study points: The availability of immune exposure information extended only to CMV serostatus. In all likelihood, a cluster of highly shared sequence variants was a sequencing artifact.

This clonotype was sampled from a male donor in good health and CMV-seronegative. The chain uses TRBV28 and TRBJ2-3; 11 bases fit TRBD2. Sample: PBMCs. CDR3 in DNA: TGTGCCAGCAGTGCCTTAGCGGGAGGGTCGGAAGATACGCAGTATTTT. This gives the protein CASSALAGGSEDTQYF. The full variable domain, its missing parts supplied by reference TRBV28 and TRBJ2-3, is DVKVTQSSRYLVKRTGEKVFLECVQDMDHENMFWYRQDPGLGLRLIYFSYDVKMKEKGDIPEGYSVSREKKERFSLILESASTNQTSMYLCASSALAGGSEDTQYFGPGTRLTVL.